This TCR beta chain was observed in a study of shared clonotypes between healthy human individuals. Study outcomes and limitations: Naive CD4 clonotypes were shared across several donors at roughly 5.3%. Memory subsets generally showed lower estimated richness than naive subsets. Sharing of clonotypes among donors was expected to vary with sequencing depth.

A remark on this clone: Its matching antigen is unknown.

The naive CD8 fraction comprised CD45RO-negative cells positively selected for CCR7 and excluded terminally differentiated effector memory CD45RA+ cells. The V gene lost 5 bases and the J gene lost 4 bases, with 17 bases spanning the gap. The CDR3 extends over 15 amino acids. CDR1 and CDR2 (germline): SEHNR, FQNEAQ (reference sequence). Profiling relied on immunoSEQ multiplex PCR, and the TCRdb table lists in-frame clones only, not all of them. The table has roughly 2.1 million clones, approximately 94% seen once. Sequencing was done on a sample of naive CD8+ T cells from PBMCs. The clonotype was recovered from a man younger than 30 in good health. Some clones in this sample may be carry-over from other donors' samples. The chain recombines TRBV7-9 with TRBJ1-2, with a possible D match to TRBD1 (6 bases). CDR3 DNA: TGTGCCAGCAGCGAAGGGATCGGACAGTCCTATGGCTACACCTTC. It codes for CASSEGIGQSYGYTF.